The clone carrying this TCR beta chain was counted ten times or more. The source of the sample is a study of T cells in Graves' hyperthyroidism and ophthalmopathy. CDR1 is PRHDT and CDR2 is FYEKMQ in the germline V gene (reference sequence). Trimming removed 4 bases from V and 0 bases from J, with 10 bases in between. The CDR3 covers 14 residues. The CDR3 regions of TCR beta were amplified from RNA transcripts. HTBI primers were the set used in a first-round RT-PCR of the TCR CDR3. TCRdb recomputed calls from the multiplex PCR reads with MiXCR, one row per CDR3 protein. The profile shows 300,000 to 450,000 distinct CDR3 sequences, 11% to 15% of them singletons.

The sequence derives from a woman aged 55-69 years with Graves' hyperthyroidism. Material for sequencing was blood. The J gene is TRBJ2-7, the V gene TRBV13, with D unresolved. CDR3 coding DNA: TGTGCCAGCAGCTCCCAGACTGTCTCCTACGAGCAGTACTTC. This encodes CASSSQTVSYEQYF.